A single sample is the source of the 28 T cell receptor beta chains below, sequenced in a study of blood T cell repertoires in COVID-19. The method was immunoSEQ multiplex PCR; TCRdb's version includes in-frame clones alone and lacks a portion of them. Seen here are about 430,000 clones, 70% to 90% observed once, and the top ten hold approximately 1.3%. The material sequenced was PBMCs or T cells enriched from blood (not recorded which). These receptors came from a woman between 18 and 29 years old who had been exposed to COVID-19.

This chain joins TRBV25-1 and TRBJ1-5, with D unresolved. V gave up 7 bases and J gave up 2 bases, with 18 bases separating them. From germline, CDR1 is MGHDK and CDR2 SYGVNS. CDR3 size: 16 residues. This chain's CDR3 is CASNDHDTYCNQPQHF. The CDR3 DNA follows: TGTGCCAGCAACGATCATGACACCTACTGCAATCAGCCCCAGCATTTT.

The chain recombines TRBV7-2 with TRBJ1-5; D is ambiguous. Looked up from germline, CDR1 is SGHTA and CDR2 is FQGNSA. The CDR3 is 16 amino acids. With 0 bases removed from V and 6 bases from J, the gap between germline ends came to 15 bases. The chain's CDR3 is CASSLAGGRVRQPQHF. CDR3 in DNA: TGTGCCAGCAGCTTAGCCGGTGGTCGGGTGCGTCAGCCCCAGCATTTT.

V gene TRBV5-5 combines with J gene TRBJ1-5; D is undetermined. Germline CDR1 SGHKS, CDR2 YYEKEE (reference sequence). The CDR3 sequence is 17 residues long. V lost 2 bases and J 9 bases, leaving 24 bases between the germline ends. CDR3 DNA: TGTGCCAGCAGCTTTCTTAGGTGGAGTAGCCCGCATGGGCCCCAGCATTTT. Translated: CASSFLRWSSPHGPQHF.

CDR3 loop: CATSDSLVRDEQFF. The DNA of the CDR3 is TGTGCCACCAGCGATTCCCTGGTGCGGGATGAGCAGTTCTTC. This chain uses TRBV15 with TRBJ2-1; a weak D match, TRBD2 (5 bases). This CDR3 comprises 14 residues. Germline V CDR1 and CDR2: LNHNV, YYDKDF (reference sequence). Between the trimmed V and J ends, which lost 5 bases and 8 bases, there was a span of 16 bases.

This clone appeared once. The chain employs TRBV15 and TRBJ1-2; TRBD1 matches at 9 bases. The V gene end was trimmed by 0 bases and the J gene end by 7 bases; junction bases not matched to a gene: 6. CDR3 size: 15 residues. Germline V gene sequence: CDR1 LNHNV, CDR2 YYDKDF (reference sequence). The CDR3 reads CATSRERTGGRGYTF. The CDR3 DNA sequence: TGTGCCACCAGCAGAGAGAGAACAGGGGGCCGTGGCTACACCTTC. Full variable domain (remainder filled in from reference TRBV15 and TRBJ1-2): DAMVIQNPRYQVTQFGKPVTLSCSQTLNHNVMYWYQQKSSQAPKLLFHYYDKDFNNEADTPDNFQSRRPNTSFCFLDIRSPGLGDTAMYLCATSRERTGGRGYTFGSGTRLTVV.

The chain recombines TRBV5-4 with TRBJ1-4; no reliable D call. Trimming stripped 3 bases from V and 6 bases from J, with 18 bases between. CDR3 length: 16 residues. Germline V gene data show CDR1 as SGHNT and CDR2 as YYREEE (reference sequence). The chain's CDR3 is CASSYGLGVRDEKLFF. The CDR3, as DNA: TGTGCCAGCAGCTACGGACTAGGAGTTAGGGATGAAAAACTGTTTTTT.

The V and J genes are TRBV5-1 and TRBJ2-3, with D perhaps TRBD2 (6 bases). The CDR3 length is 16 residues. V lost 0 bases and J lost 0, with 11 bases in between. Germline V gene data show CDR1 as SGHRS and CDR2 as YFSETQ. CDR3 nucleotides: TGCGCCAGCAGCTTGGGTACGGGAGCTAGCACAGATACGCAGTATTTT. This codes for CASSLGTGASTDTQYF.

This chain links TRBV30 with TRBJ2-5; 9 nucleotides agree with TRBD2. J lost 7 bases, V lost 8 bases, and 8 bases had no gene match. Germline V gene sequence: CDR1 GTSNPN, CDR2 SVGIG (reference sequence). The CDR3 has 12 residues. CDR3 sequence reads: CAGAGGRPTQYF. CDR3 nucleotide sequence: TGTGCCGGGGCGGGGGGGAGACCGACCCAGTACTTC.

The chain is built from TRBV6-6 and TRBJ2-5; 10 bases map to TRBD2. With V trimmed by 6 bases and J by 3 bases, 10 bases remained unmatched. Germline V gives CDR1 MNHNY, CDR2 SVGAGI (reference sequence). This CDR3 contains 16 residues. CDR3 DNA sequence: TGTGCCAGCAGCACCAGGACTAGCGGTTTAAAAGAGACCCAGTACTTC. Its translation: CASSTRTSGLKETQYF.

The chain employs TRBV2 and TRBJ2-7; 10 nucleotides match TRBD1. The CDR3 totals 15 residues. The germline V gene encodes CDR1 SNHLY and CDR2 FYNNEI. V gave up 5 bases and J gave up 5 bases; unmatched junction bases: 9. The CDR3 here is CASSPRDRGLDEQYF. CDR3 nucleotide sequence: TGTGCCAGCAGTCCCCGGGACAGGGGTCTCGACGAGCAGTACTTC. Supplemented by reference TRBV2 and TRBJ2-7, the full variable domain reads EPEVTQTPSHQVTQMGQEVILRCVPISNHLYFYWYRQILGQKVEFLVSFYNNEISEKSEIFDDQFSVERPDGSNFTLKIRSTKLEDSAMYFCASSPRDRGLDEQYFGPGTRLTVT.

The chain recombines TRBV7-2 with TRBJ2-2, with a possible D match to TRBD2 (5 bases). Germline V lookup: CDR1 SGHTA, CDR2 FQGNSA. Trimming removed 7 bases at V and 0 bases at J, with 9 bases between. CDR3 size: 14 residues. The CDR3 DNA reads TGTGCCAGCACACTAGGCCCGAACACCGGGGAGCTGTTTTTT. This codes for CASTLGPNTGELFF.

The chain links TRBV11-1 to TRBJ1-2; D is ambiguous. Germline assignment: CDR1 SGHAT and CDR2 FQDESV (reference sequence). The CDR3 is 14 amino acids. Trimming removed 0 bases at V and 5 bases at J, with 10 bases between. The DNA for the CDR3 is TGTGCCAGCAGCTTAGCGGCAGGCGTGTATGGCTACACCTTC. Residues: CASSLAAGVYGYTF.

The chain has TRBV19 and TRBJ2-1; perhaps TRBD1 as D (8 bases). The CDR3 has 13 residues. The V end was cut by 5 bases, the J end by 8 bases, with 13 bases between. Germline V gene data show CDR1 as LNHDA and CDR2 as SQIVND (reference sequence). In nucleotides, the CDR3 is TGTGCCAGTAGTCCTACAGGGGGGGATGAGCAGTTCTTC. Its translation: CASSPTGGDEQFF.

The chain has TRBV6-5 and TRBJ2-6, with D perhaps matching TRBD1 (5 bases). This CDR3 is built from 15 residues. Deletions cut 6 bases from V and 0 bases from J, with 9 bases between. The germline V gene has CDR1 MNHEY and CDR2 SVGAGI. The CDR3, as DNA: TGTGCCAGCAGCCGAACAGGCTCTGGGGCCAACGTCCTGACTTTC. This sequence encodes CASSRTGSGANVLTF.

The rearrangement uses TRBV6-4 and TRBJ2-3; D remains unclear. V was cut by 8 bases and J by 2 bases, with 11 bases left in between. CDR1 is MRHNA and CDR2 is SNTAGT in the germline V gene. The CDR3 has 13 amino acids. The CDR3 nucleotides read TGTGCCAGCGGGTACAGTCTCACAGATACGCAGTATTTT. Its translation is CASGYSLTDTQYF.

This clone has only a few counts. The chain employs TRBV29-1 and TRBJ2-5; TRBD2 aligns across 8 bases. Germline-derived CDR1 and CDR2 are SQVTM and ANQGSEA. Germline trimming cut 7 bases from V and 3 bases from J; bases unmatched to any gene: 10. The CDR3 is 14 residues long. CDR3 sequence: CSAFTSGSEETQYF. The CDR3, as DNA: TGCAGCGCCTTTACTAGCGGCTCAGAAGAGACCCAGTACTTC.

This clone was counted a single time. The chain carries TRBV28 and TRBJ2-7, with 10 bases that match TRBD1. CDR1 is MDHEN, CDR2 SYDVKM, per germline. This CDR3 has 15 amino acids. V shed 6 bases and J 5 bases; nucleotides not matched to a gene: 10. This CDR3 reads CASRSTGTGDHEQYF. The CDR3 coding sequence is TGTGCCAGCAGGTCCACCGGGACAGGGGACCACGAGCAGTACTTC.

This chain links TRBV6-5 with TRBJ1-6; possible D gene TRBD1, 6 bases. The CDR3 runs to 13 residues. The V end was cut by 7 bases, the J end by 9 bases, with 13 bases between. Germline-derived CDR1 and CDR2 are MNHEY and SVGAGI. The CDR3 loop reads CASKGGAGSPLHF. In nucleotides, the CDR3 is TGTGCCAGCAAAGGGGGTGCGGGTTCACCCCTCCACTTT.

V gene TRBV7-3 combines with J gene TRBJ1-5, with D perhaps TRBD1 (5 bases). In germline, CDR1 is SGHTA, CDR2 FQGTGA. The germline V and J ends were trimmed by 2 bases and 2 bases, with 19 bases remaining between them. This CDR3 is built from 18 residues. Here the CDR3 reads CASSLPFLLGLGNQPQHF. CDR3 DNA: TGTGCCAGCAGCTTACCCTTTTTACTGGGACTTGGCAATCAGCCCCAGCATTTT.

Concerning this clone itself: A read error may produce the germline difference seen at one junction end. V is TRBV7-7 and J is TRBJ2-5; TRBD1 agrees at 7 bases. CDR1 is SSHAT and CDR2 is FNYEAQ in the germline V gene (reference sequence). This CDR3 spans 14 amino acids. The CDR3 is CASSSTGVGETQYF. The CDR3 DNA sequence: TGTGCTAGCAGCTCCACAGGGGTCGGGGAGACCCAGTACTTC.

The rearrangement uses TRBV12-3 or TRBV12-4 and TRBJ1-5; D may be TRBD1 (6 bases). This CDR3 spans 12 amino acids. V was clipped by 5 bases and J by 7 bases, with 9 bases between them. CDR3 DNA sequence: TGTGCCAGCAGTCCAGGGGCCCAGCCCCAGCATTTT. The encoded protein is CASSPGAQPQHF.

This clone appeared once. The chain joins TRBV12-3 or TRBV12-4 to TRBJ1-1, with TRBD1 matching over 7 bases. Unmatched junction bases numbered 6, after V lost 7 bases and J lost 10 bases. This CDR3 is built from 11 residues. The CDR3 spells CASTARQGAFF. The CDR3 region has the DNA TGTGCCAGCACTGCCCGACAGGGAGCTTTCTTT.

The chain couples TRBV3-1 (or the pseudogene TRBV3-2) to TRBJ2-4; 15 bases match TRBD2. Germline V gene data show CDR1 as LGHDT and CDR2 as YNNKEL (reference sequence). V lost 3 bases, J lost 0 bases, and 6 bases stayed unmatched. The length of the CDR3 is 19 residues. CDR3 sequence (DNA): TGTGCCAGCAGCCAGGGACTAGCGGGGGGACTTATAGCCAAAAACATTCAGTACTTC. The encoded protein is CASSQGLAGGLIAKNIQYF.

The rearrangement links TRBV5-6 to TRBJ1-5; tentative D call: TRBD1 (6 bases). With 5 bases removed from V and 5 bases from J, the gap between germline ends came to 20 bases. The germline V gene encodes CDR1 SGHDT and CDR2 YYEEEE. The CDR3 is made up of 16 amino acids. CDR3 sequence reads: CASRPTGYRDYQPQHF. Here the CDR3 DNA reads TGTGCCAGCAGACCCACAGGGTACAGGGATTATCAGCCCCAGCATTTT.

The chain links TRBV3-1 (or the pseudogene TRBV3-2) to TRBJ2-1, with D hard to call. The CDR3 spans 11 residues. Germline CDR1 and CDR2: LGHDT and YNNKEL (reference sequence). V dropped 2 bases and J dropped 8 bases, with 4 bases sitting between them. CDR3 loop: CASSQFDEQFF. CDR3 in DNA: TGTGCCAGCAGCCAATTCGATGAGCAGTTCTTC.

The chain links TRBV19 to TRBJ1-5, with TRBD1 matching 10 bases. The V and J ends lost 4 bases and 3 bases, in that order; junction bases with no gene match: 3. The V gene's germline CDR1 is LNHDA and CDR2 SQIVND (reference sequence). The CDR3 length is 15 residues. DNA of the CDR3: TGTGCCAGTAGTAAGGACAGGGGGTCCAATCAGCCCCAGCATTTT. This encodes CASSKDRGSNQPQHF.

The chain employs TRBV19 and TRBJ1-2; a possible D gene is TRBD1 (6 bases). Germline V gene data show CDR1 as LNHDA and CDR2 as SQIVND (reference sequence). Trimming took 5 bases from V and 5 from J, leaving 12 bases between them. CDR3 length: 13 amino acids. CDR3 protein: CASSSRGRYGYTF. CDR3 nucleotide sequence: TGTGCCAGTAGTTCGCGGGGGCGATATGGCTACACCTTC.

CDR3: CASSLTAGSDEQYF. In nucleotides, the CDR3 is TGCGCCAGCAGCTTGACAGCGGGGTCGGACGAGCAGTACTTC. V is TRBV5-1 and J is TRBJ2-7; 7 nucleotides align to TRBD2. This CDR3 is built from 14 residues. J lost 5 bases, V lost 1 base, and 6 bases had no gene match. Germline V gives CDR1 SGHRS, CDR2 YFSETQ.